These 7 T cell receptor beta chains share one sample of origin, sequenced in a study of T-cell reconstitution after alpha-beta-depleted transplantation in children (dated by TCRdb to 2016 to 2017). Explained via the paper, the treatment or condition label denotes: allogeneic hematopoietic cell transplantation with graft depleted of TCRalphabeta T cells and CD19 B cells. Libraries were made using PCR. Sequencing was performed on an Illumina HiSeq 2500. Molecular barcoding was employed in the preparation of TCR libraries, with unique molecular identifiers being used to normalize TCRbeta repertoire quantification. The public sequencing data were trimmed at Q25 with fastp and processed into clonotypes with MiXCR by TCRdb, which kept only in-frame beta chains. Under each unique CDR3 protein, matching rows form one entry showing the most common genes and DNA. The sample table lists about 580,000 distinct CDR3 sequences, roughly 27% of them with a count of one. The ten most abundant clones make up approximately 33% of the sample.

Specimen: PBMCs, collected before TCRalphabeta/CD19-depleted stem cell transplant. The receptor source for this set is a boy in the first two years of life with Wiskott-Aldrich syndrome, due to receive a stem cell transplant.

This clonotype was found a few times. This chain uses TRBV5-6 with TRBJ2-1, with 13 bases fitting TRBD2. The V segment lost 3 bases and the J segment 8 bases; nucleotides outside the gene matches: 5. This CDR3 has 15 residues. Germline loops: CDR1 SGHDT, CDR2 YYEEEE. The CDR3 sequence is CASSSWTSGSYEQFF. In nucleotides, the CDR3 is TGTGCCAGCAGCTCCTGGACTAGCGGGAGCTATGAGCAGTTCTTC.

This clonotype has a handful of counts. The chain uses TRBV5-1 and TRBJ2-5, with D possibly being TRBD2 (6 bases). From germline, CDR1 is SGHRS and CDR2 YFSETQ. Trimming stripped 4 bases from V and 4 bases from J, with 11 bases between. This CDR3 region has 13 residues. DNA of the CDR3: TGCGCCAGCAGCCTAATCGGGGGAGAGACCCAGTACTTC. Protein product: CASSLIGGETQYF.

The chain recombines TRBV19 with TRBJ2-2, with D possibly TRBD2 on 5 matching bases. Deletions cut 4 bases from V and 7 bases from J, with 13 bases between. The germline V gene has CDR1 LNHDA and CDR2 SQIVND (reference sequence). The CDR3 covers 14 residues. The CDR3: CASSTGLSFGELFF. CDR3 sequence (DNA): TGTGCCAGTAGTACCGGACTGTCATTCGGGGAGCTGTTTTTT.

This rearrangement joins TRBV5-1 to TRBJ1-2, with a tentative D call TRBD1 (5 bases). V shed 2 bases and J shed 4 bases, with 18 bases lying between them. This CDR3 has 16 residues. Per germline, CDR1 SGHRS and CDR2 YFSETQ. The CDR3 DNA is TGCGCCAGCAGCTTCAGGGCGACTATTCCGGGCTATGGCTACACCTTC. It specifies CASSFRATIPGYGYTF.

The V gene is TRBV28, the J gene TRBJ2-2; maybe TRBD2 (6 bases). The CDR3 totals 15 residues. From germline, CDR1 is MDHEN and CDR2 SYDVKM. V lost 6 bases and J lost 4, with 15 bases in between. The CDR3 nucleotides are TGTGCCAGCAGCACGGGAGCGGCCCTCACCGGGGAGCTGTTTTTT. It encodes CASSTGAALTGELFF.

The chain carries TRBV5-1 and TRBJ2-1, with 9 bases that match TRBD1. This CDR3 has 14 residues. Trimming removed 7 bases from V and 7 bases from J; junction bases left unmatched: 9. Per germline, CDR1 SGHRS and CDR2 YFSETQ. The CDR3 loop is CASDGTGKGNEQFF. CDR3 in DNA: TGCGCCAGCGATGGGACAGGGAAAGGAAATGAGCAGTTCTTC.

V gene TRBV30 combines with J gene TRBJ2-1; D unclear. Trimming took off 1 base at V and 15 bases at J, with 10 bases between the two ends. Germline CDR1 GTSNPN, CDR2 SVGIG (reference sequence). CDR3 length equals 10 residues. CDR3 DNA: TGTGCCTGGAGTGGGGTTTCGTGGTTCTTC. It yields the protein CAWSGVSWFF.